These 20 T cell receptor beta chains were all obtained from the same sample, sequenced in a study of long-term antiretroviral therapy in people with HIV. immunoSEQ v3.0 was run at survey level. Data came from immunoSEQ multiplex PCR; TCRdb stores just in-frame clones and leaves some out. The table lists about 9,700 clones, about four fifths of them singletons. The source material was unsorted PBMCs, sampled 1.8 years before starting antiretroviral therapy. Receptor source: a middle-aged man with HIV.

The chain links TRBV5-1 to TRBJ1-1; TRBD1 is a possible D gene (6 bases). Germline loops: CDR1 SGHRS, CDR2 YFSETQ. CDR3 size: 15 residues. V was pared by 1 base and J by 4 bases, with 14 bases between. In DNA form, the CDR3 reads TGCGCCAGCAGCTTGACGGGGGCCCAGGGCACTGAAGCTTTCTTT. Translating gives CASSLTGAQGTEAFF.

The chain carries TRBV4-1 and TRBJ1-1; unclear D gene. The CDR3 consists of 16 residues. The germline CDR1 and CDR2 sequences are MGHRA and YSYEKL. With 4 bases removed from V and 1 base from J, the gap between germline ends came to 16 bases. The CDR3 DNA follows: TGCGCCAGCAGCCCTGGCCGGAGGGAGGGGAACACTGAAGCTTTCTTT. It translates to CASSPGRREGNTEAFF.

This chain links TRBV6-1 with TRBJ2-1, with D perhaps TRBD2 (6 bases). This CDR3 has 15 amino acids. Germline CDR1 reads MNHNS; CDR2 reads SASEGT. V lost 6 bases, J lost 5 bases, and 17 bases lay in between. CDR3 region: CASRMSAGYNNEQFF. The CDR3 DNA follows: TGTGCCAGCAGAATGTCAGCGGGTTACAACAATGAGCAGTTCTTC.

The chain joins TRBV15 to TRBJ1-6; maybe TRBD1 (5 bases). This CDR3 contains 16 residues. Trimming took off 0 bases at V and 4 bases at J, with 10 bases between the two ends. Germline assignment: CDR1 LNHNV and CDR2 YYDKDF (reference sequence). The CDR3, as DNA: TGTGCCACCAGCAGAGATCCCCAGGGTTATAATTCACCCCTCCACTTT. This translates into CATSRDPQGYNSPLHF.

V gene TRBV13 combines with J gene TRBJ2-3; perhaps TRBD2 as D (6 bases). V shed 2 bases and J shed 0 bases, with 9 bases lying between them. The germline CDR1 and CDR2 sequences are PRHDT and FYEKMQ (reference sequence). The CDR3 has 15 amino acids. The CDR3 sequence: CASSLRAGSTDTQYF. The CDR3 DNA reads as TGTGCCAGCAGCTTAAGGGCGGGGAGCACAGATACGCAGTATTTT.

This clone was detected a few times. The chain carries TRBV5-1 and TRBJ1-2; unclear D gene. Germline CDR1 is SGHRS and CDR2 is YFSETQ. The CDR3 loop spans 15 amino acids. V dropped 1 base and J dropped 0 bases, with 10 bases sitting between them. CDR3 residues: CASSLNSAPNYGYTF. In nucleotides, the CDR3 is TGCGCCAGCAGCTTGAACTCCGCTCCTAACTATGGCTACACCTTC.

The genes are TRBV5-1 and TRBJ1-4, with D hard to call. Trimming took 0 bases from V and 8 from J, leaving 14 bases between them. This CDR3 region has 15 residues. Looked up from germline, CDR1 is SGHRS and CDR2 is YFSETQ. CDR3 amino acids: CASSLGGNILEKLFF. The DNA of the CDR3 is TGCGCCAGCAGCTTGGGGGGAAACATACTAGAAAAACTGTTTTTT.

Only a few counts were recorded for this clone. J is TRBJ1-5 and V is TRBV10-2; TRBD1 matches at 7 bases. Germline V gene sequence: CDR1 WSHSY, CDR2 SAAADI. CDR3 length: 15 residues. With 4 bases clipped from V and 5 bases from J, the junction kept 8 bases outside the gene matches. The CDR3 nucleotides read TGCGCCAGCAGTGCACTAATAGGGGGCGATCAGCCCCAGCATTTT. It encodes CASSALIGGDQPQHF.

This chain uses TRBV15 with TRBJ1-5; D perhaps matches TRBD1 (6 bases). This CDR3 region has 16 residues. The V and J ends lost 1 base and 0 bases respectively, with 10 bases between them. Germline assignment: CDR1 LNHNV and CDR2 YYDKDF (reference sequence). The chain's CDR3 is CATSRGQDRSNQPQHF. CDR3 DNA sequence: TGTGCCACCAGCAGAGGACAGGACCGTAGCAATCAGCCCCAGCATTTT.

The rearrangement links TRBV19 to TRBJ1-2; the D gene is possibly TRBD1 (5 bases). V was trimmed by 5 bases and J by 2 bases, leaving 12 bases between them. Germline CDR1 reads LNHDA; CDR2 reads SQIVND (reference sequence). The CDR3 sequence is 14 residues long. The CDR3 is CASSYQGGNYGYTF. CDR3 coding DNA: TGTGCCAGTAGTTACCAGGGAGGCAACTATGGCTACACCTTC.

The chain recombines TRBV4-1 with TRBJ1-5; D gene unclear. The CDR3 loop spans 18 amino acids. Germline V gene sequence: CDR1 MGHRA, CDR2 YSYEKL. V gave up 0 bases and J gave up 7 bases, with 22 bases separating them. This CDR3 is CASSQDYPAVLLGQPQHF. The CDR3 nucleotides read TGCGCCAGCAGCCAAGATTATCCGGCGGTCCTGTTAGGCCAGCCCCAGCATTTT.

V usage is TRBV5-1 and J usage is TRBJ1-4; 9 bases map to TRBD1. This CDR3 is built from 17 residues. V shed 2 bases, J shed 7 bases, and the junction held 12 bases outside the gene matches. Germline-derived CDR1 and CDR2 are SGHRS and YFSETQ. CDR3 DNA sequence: TGCGCCAGCAGCTTACTCGCCTCAACAGGGGGCGGTGAAAAACTGTTTTTT. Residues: CASSLLASTGGGEKLFF.

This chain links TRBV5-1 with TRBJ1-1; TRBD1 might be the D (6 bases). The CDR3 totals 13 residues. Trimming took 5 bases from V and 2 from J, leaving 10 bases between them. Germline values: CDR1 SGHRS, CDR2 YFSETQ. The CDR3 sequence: CASRGGSNTEAFF. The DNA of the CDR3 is TGCGCCAGCAGAGGGGGGTCAAACACTGAAGCTTTCTTT.

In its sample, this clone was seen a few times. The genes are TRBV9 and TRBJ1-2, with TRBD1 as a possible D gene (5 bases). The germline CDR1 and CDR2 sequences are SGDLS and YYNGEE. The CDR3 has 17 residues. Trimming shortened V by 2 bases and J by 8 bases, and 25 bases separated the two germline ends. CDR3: CASSVNPPGLSTGGYTF. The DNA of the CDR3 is TGTGCCAGCAGCGTGAATCCTCCGGGACTCTCGACGGGGGGCTACACCTTC.

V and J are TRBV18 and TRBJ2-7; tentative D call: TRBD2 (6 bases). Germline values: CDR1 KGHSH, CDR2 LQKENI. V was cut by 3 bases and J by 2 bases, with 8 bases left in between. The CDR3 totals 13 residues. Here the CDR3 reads CASSPGGTYEQYF. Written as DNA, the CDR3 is TGTGCCAGCTCACCTGGGGGGACCTACGAGCAGTACTTC.

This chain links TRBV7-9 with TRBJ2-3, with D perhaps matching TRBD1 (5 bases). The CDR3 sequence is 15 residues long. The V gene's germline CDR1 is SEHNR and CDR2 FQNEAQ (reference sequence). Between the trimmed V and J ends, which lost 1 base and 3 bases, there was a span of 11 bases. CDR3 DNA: TGTGCCAGCAGCTTAGGGCAGGGTGCAACAGATACGCAGTATTTT. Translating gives CASSLGQGATDTQYF.

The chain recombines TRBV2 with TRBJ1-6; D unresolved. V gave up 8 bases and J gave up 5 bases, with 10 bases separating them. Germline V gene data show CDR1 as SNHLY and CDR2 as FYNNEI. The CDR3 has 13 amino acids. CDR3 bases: TGTGCCAGCTCCTCATACAATAATTCACCCCTCCACTTT. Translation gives CASSSYNNSPLHF. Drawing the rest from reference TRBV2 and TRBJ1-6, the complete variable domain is EPEVTQTPSHQVTQMGQEVILRCVPISNHLYFYWYRQILGQKVEFLVSFYNNEISEKSEIFDDQFSVERPDGSNFTLKIRSTKLEDSAMYFCASSSYNNSPLHFGNGTRLTVT.

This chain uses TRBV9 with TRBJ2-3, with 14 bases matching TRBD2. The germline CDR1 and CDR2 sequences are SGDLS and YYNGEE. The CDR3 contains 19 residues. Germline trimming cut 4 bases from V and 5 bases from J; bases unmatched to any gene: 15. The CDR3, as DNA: TGTGCCAGCAGCCCCGGACTAGCGGGGGGTGCCGGGCGGCTAGATACGCAGTATTTT. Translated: CASSPGLAGGAGRLDTQYF.

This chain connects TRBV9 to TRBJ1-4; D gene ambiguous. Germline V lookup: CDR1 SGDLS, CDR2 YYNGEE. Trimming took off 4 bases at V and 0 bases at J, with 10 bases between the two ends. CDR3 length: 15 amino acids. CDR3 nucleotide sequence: TGTGCCAGCAGCCCGCGGCCTGCAACTAATGAAAAACTGTTTTTT. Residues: CASSPRPATNEKLFF.

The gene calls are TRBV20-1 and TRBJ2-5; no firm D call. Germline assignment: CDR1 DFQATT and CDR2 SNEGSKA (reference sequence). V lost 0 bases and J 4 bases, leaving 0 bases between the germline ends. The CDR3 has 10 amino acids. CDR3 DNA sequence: TGCAGTGCTAGAGAAGAGACCCAGTACTTC. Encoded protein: CSAREETQYF.